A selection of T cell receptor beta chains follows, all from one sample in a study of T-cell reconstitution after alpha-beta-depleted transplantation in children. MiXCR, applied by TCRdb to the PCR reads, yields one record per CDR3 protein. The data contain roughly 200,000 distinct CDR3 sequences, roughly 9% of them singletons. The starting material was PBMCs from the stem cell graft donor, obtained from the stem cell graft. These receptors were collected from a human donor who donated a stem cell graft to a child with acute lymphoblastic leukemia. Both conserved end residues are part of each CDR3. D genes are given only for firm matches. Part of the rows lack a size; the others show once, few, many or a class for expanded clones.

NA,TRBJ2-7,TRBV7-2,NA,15,TGTGCCAGCAGCTTAGTGGGCCGCGGAGAGTACGAGCAGTACTTC,CASSLVGRGEYEQYF
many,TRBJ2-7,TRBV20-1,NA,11,TGCAGTGCTAGGATTACCTACGAGCAGTACTTC,CSARITYEQYF
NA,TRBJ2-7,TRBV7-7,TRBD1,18,TGTGCCAGCAGCGCCCAAGCCCCCGGGACAGGGTGGACCTACGAGCAGTACTTC,CASSAQAPGTGWTYEQYF
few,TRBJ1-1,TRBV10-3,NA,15,TGTGCCATCAGAAAATCAGGACTTACGAACACTGAAGCTTTCTTT,CAIRKSGLTNTEAFF
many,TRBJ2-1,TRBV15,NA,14,TGTGCCACCAGCAGAGGGGCACCGCAAAATGAGCAGTTCTTC,CATSRGAPQNEQFF
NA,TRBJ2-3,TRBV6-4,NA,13,TGTGCCAGCAGTATATCTAGCACAGATACGCAGTATTTT,CASSISSTDTQYF
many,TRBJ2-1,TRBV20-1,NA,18,TGCAGTGCTAGGACTGTGGACGCGGGCTCGGGTATTCTAGAGGAGCAGTTCTTC,CSARTVDAGSGILEEQFF
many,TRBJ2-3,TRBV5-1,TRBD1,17,TGCGCCAGCAGCTTTAGTCGTGACAGGGCTAGCACAGATACGCAGTATTTT,CASSFSRDRASTDTQYF
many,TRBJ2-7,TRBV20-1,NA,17,TGCAGTGCTAGAACGAATTCACTCGGCGGGTCCGCCTACGAGCAGTACTTC,CSARTNSLGGSAYEQYF
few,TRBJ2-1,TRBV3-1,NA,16,TGTGCCAGCAGCCAAGGTCCCGCGGGTCACTACAATGAGCAGTTCTTC,CASSQGPAGHYNEQFF
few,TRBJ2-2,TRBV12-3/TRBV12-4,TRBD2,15,TGTGCCAGCAGGGGAGGGGTGGCGAACACCGGGGAGCTGTTTTTT,CASRGGVANTGELFF
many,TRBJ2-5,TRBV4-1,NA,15,TGCGCCAGCAGCCTCGCTGACAGCCTACAAGAGACCCAGTACTTC,CASSLADSLQETQYF
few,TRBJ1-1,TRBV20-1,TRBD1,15,TGCAGTGCTAGAGTGACAGGGGGCGGGGAGACTGAAGCTTTCTTT,CSARVTGGGETEAFF
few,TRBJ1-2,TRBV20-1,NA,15,TGCAGTGCTAGGGAGGGTGGTAGGGGTAACTATGGCTACACCTTC,CSAREGGRGNYGYTF
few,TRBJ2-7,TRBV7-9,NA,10,TGTGCCAGCAGCCAATACCTACGGAACTTC,CASSQYLRNF
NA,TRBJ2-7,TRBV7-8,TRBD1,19,TGTGCCAGCAGCTTAGCGGGAGACAGGGCACAGGTGGAAGACTACGAGCAGTACTTC,CASSLAGDRAQVEDYEQYF
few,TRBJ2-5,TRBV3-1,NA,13,TGTGCCAGCAGGCAAAGAGATCAAGAGACCCAGTACTTC,CASRQRDQETQYF
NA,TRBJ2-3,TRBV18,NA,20,TGTGCCAGCTCACCACGTGGGTCAGGGGCGAACCAGCTGATCACAGATACGCAGTATTTT,CASSPRGSGANQLITDTQYF
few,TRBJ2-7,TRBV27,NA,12,TGTGCCAGCACCTCGGAGGGTAACGAGCAGTACTTC,CASTSEGNEQYF
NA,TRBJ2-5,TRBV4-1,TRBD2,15,TGCGCCAGCAGCCAAGTCGGGGGGGGAGTCGAGACCCAGTACTTC,CASSQVGGGVETQYF
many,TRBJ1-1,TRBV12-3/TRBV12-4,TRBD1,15,TGTGCCAGCAGACAAACCGGGACAGGAAGCACTGAAGCTTTCTTT,CASRQTGTGSTEAFF
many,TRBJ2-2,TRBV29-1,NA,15,TGCAGCGTCGGAAGCCGGACAGATAACACCGGGGAGCTGTTTTTT,CSVGSRTDNTGELFF
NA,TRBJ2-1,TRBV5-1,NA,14,TGCGCCAGCAGTCCCGGGCGGGACTACAATGAGCAGTTCTTC,CASSPGRDYNEQFF
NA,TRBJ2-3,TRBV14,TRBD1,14,TGTGCCAGCAGAGGGACAGATCACACAGATACGCAGTATTTT,CASRGTDHTDTQYF
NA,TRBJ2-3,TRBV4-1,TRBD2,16,TGCGCCAGCAGCCAAGTTAGCGGGGGGGCAAAAGATACGCAGTATTTT,CASSQVSGGAKDTQYF
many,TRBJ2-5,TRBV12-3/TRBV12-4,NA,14,TGTGCCAGCAGTTTTTCCGGTCTACAAGAGACCCAGTACTTC,CASSFSGLQETQYF
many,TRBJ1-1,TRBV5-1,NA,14,TGCGCCAGCAGACCCGACCGGGCGAACACTGAAGCTTTCTTT,CASRPDRANTEAFF
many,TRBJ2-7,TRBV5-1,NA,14,TGCGCCAGCAGCTTCGACACCTTGAGCTACGAGCAGTACTTC,CASSFDTLSYEQYF
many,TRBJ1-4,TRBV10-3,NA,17,TGTGCCATCAGTGAGATGCAGGGCAATTGGGGAAATGAAAAACTGTTTTTT,CAISEMQGNWGNEKLFF
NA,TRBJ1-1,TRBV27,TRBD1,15,TGTGCCAGCAGTTCATACAGGGGTCCCAGCACTGAAGCTTTCTTT,CASSSYRGPSTEAFF
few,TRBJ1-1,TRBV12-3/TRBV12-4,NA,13,TGTGCCAGCTCCGTCGGCACGTACACTGAAGCTTTCTTT,CASSVGTYTEAFF
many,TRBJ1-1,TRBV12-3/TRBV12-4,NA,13,TGTGCCAGCAGTCCCTCAGGGCACACTGAAGCTTTCTTT,CASSPSGHTEAFF
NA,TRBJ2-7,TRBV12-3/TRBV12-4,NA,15,TGTGCCAGCAGTTTAATATCGGGGAGCTCCTACGAGCAGTACTTC,CASSLISGSSYEQYF
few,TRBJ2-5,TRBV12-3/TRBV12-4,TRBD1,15,TGTGCCAGCAGTTTTGACATTAGGGGGCTCGAGACCCAGTACTTC,CASSFDIRGLETQYF
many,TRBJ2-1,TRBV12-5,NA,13,TGTGCTAGTGGTTCCGCAAAAGCTGTTGAGCAGTTCTTC,CASGSAKAVEQFF
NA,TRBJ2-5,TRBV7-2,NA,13,TGTGCCAGTACCCCCTATTTACAAGAGACCCAGTACTTC,CASTPYLQETQYF
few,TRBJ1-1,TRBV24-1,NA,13,TGTGCCACCAGGTGGGACAAGAACACTGAAGCTTTCTTT,CATRWDKNTEAFF
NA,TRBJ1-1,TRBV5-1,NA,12,TGCGCCAGCAGAACAGGTGGCACTGAAGCTTTCTTT,CASRTGGTEAFF
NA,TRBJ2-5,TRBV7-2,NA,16,TGTGCCAGCAGCTTAGTTATCGGTAACATCCAAGAGACCCAGTACTTC,CASSLVIGNIQETQYF
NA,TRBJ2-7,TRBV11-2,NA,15,TGTGCCAGCAGCTTAATTTCTCTCCTATCCTACGAGCAGTACTTC,CASSLISLLSYEQYF
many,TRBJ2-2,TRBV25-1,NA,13,TGTGCCAGCATCGGGTATGGCACCGGGGAGCTGTTTTTT,CASIGYGTGELFF
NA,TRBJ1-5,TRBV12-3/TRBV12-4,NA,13,TGTGCCAGCAGTTTCTCCCACAATCAGCCCCAGCATTTT,CASSFSHNQPQHF
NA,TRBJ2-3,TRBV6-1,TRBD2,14,TGTGCCAGCAGCGCCTCGGGGGGTCCAGATACGCAGTATTTT,CASSASGGPDTQYF
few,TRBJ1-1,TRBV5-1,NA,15,TGCGCCAGCAGCTTGTGGGGGGAGGGGAACACTGAAGCTTTCTTT,CASSLWGEGNTEAFF
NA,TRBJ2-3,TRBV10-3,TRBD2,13,TGTGCCAACGGCGGGGGAAGCACAGATACGCAGTATTTT,CANGGGSTDTQYF
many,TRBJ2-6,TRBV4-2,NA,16,TGTGCCAGCAGCCAAGATGTCGGCTCTGGGGCCAACGTCCTGACTTTC,CASSQDVGSGANVLTF
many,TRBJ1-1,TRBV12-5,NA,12,TGTGCTAGTATGGGGACTAACACTGAAGCTTTCTTT,CASMGTNTEAFF
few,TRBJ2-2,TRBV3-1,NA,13,TGTGCCAGCAGCCAAAGTCCCACCGGGGAGCTGTTTTTT,CASSQSPTGELFF
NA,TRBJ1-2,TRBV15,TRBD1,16,TGTGCCACCAGCAGACACGGGACAGGGGAAGACTATGGCTACACCTTC,CATSRHGTGEDYGYTF
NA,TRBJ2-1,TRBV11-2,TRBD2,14,TGTGCCAGCGGATTTCGCGGGGGGGCAGCTGAGCAGTTCTTC,CASGFRGGAAEQFF